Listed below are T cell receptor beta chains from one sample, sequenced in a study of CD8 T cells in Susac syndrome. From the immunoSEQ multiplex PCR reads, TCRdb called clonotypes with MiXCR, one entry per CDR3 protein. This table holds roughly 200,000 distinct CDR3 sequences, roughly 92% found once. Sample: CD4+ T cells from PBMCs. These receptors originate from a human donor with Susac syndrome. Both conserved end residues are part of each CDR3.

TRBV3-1	CASSQLGRAGENYGYTF
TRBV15	CATSPGGFTGELFF
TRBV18	CASSGLRTGIGEQYF
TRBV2	CASSEAPRDRGSPLHF
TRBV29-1	CSVGYAGAHTEAFF
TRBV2	CASSERQVEYNEQFF
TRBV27	CASSPPGQQNTGELFF
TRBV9	CASSVAGEQFF
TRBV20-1	CSAKGTTEQYF
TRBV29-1	CSVLYIMNTEAFF
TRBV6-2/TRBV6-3	CASSAIYSEQFF
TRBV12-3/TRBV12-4	CASSQGALNEKLFF
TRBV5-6	CASSGLQGSGGYTF
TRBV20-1	CSAMGQGGAEAFF
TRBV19	CASSTTGTGYSYNSPLHF
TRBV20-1	CSAKITGELFF
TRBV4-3	CASSQEQGATGELFF
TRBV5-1	CASSWSADTQYF
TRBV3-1	CASSQDRSNYGYTF
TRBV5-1	CASSLAGGGAGELFF
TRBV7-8	CASRPPKTLGNEQFF
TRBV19	CASSMGQPERAFF
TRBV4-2	CASSQEGASGETQYF
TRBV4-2	CASSHLDRNTEAFF
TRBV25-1	CASSESRTPGNEQFF
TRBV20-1	CSARDLGIQNEQFF
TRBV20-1	CSARMGQGGYEQYF
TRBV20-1	CSAGAGSSYSNQPQHF
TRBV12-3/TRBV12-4	CASSPFRGGWDEQFF
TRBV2	CASTGGQGKDHSNQPQHF
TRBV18	CASSLGGLGEQYF
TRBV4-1	CASSPGLAGANVLTF
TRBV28	CASNRDIQPQHF
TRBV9	CASSRTSTVPEQYF
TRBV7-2	CASSTGQKETQYF
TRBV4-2	CASSPRDRGPDTEAFF
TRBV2	CASTPDTEAFF
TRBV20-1	CSARTGGDGNTIYF
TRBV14	CASSQVAEEQFF
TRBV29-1	CSVARGRGYTF
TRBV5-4	CASTEGSDTQYF
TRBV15	CATSREASGYYEQYF
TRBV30	CAWSLSYGYTF
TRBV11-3	CASSGRDDEQYF
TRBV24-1	CATSDPGTKNGELFF
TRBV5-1	CASSLDGEQYF
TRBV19	CATSGGKSSYEQYF
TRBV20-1	CSARGAGTHTDTQYF
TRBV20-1	CSAPKGGQGTEAFF
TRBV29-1	CSVEGQRGGTDTQYF
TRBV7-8	CASSLGTVNQPQHF
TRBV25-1	CATGRGGGPYEQYF
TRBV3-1	CASSPQGIANYGYTF
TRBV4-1	CASSRSVGAYGYTF
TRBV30	CAWGIQGSGNTIYF
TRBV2	CASSGRRIGDGYTF